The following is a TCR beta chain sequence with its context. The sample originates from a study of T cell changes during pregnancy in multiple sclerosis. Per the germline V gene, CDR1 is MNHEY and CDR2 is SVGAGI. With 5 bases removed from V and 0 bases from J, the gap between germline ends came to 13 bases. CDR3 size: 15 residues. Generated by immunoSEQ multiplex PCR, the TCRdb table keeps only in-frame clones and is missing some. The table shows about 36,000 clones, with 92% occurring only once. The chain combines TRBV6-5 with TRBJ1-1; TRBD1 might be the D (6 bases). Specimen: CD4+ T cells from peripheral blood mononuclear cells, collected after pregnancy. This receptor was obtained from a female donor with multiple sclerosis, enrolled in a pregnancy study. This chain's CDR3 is CASSRPGQLNTEAFF. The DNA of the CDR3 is TGTGCCAGCAGTCGCCCCGGACAGTTGAACACTGAAGCTTTCTTT.